This TCR beta chain came from a study of blood T cell repertoires in COVID-19. In the original processing: Researchers report that nucleated cell counts were estimated from reference gene primer amplification. The repertoire was sequenced with immunoSEQ multiplex PCR; TCRdb's copy has only in-frame clones and lacks some. The DNA gave D and trimming, while V, J and clone size come from that table. The data contain 120,000 to 150,000 clones, more than 75% of them seen just once; the ten biggest clones take up less than 5%. The sequence derives from a woman of 80 years or more with acute or convalescent COVID-19. The sample was peripheral blood.

The CDR3 DNA reads TGCGCCAGCGGGAAGGACAGGGTGGATGAGCAGTTCTTC. This translates into CASGKDRVDEQFF. The chain uses TRBV5-1 and TRBJ2-1, with TRBD1 matching over 8 bases. The CDR3 is made up of 13 amino acids. The V and J ends lost 7 bases and 8 bases, in that order; junction bases with no gene match: 8. Germline CDR1 and CDR2: SGHRS and YFSETQ.